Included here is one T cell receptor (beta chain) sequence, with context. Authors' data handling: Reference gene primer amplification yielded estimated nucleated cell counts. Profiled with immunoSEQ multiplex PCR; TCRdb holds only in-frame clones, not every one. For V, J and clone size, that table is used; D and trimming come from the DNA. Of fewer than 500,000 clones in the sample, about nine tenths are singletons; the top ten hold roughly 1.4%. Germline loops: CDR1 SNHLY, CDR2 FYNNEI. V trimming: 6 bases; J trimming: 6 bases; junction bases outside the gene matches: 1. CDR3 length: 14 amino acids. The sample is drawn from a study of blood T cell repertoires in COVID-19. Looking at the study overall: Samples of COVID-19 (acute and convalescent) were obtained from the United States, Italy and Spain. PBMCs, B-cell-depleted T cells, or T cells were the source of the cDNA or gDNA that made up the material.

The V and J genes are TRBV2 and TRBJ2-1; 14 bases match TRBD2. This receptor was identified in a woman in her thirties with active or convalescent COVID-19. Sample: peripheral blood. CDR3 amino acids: CASSGTSGGNEQFF. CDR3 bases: TGTGCCAGCAGCGGGACTAGCGGGGGCAATGAGCAGTTCTTC.